These 25 T cell receptor beta chains originate from one sample sequenced in a study of shared clonotypes between healthy human individuals. The naive CD8 fraction comprised CD45RO-negative cells positively selected for CCR7 and excluded terminally differentiated effector memory CD45RA+ cells. Measured with immunoSEQ multiplex PCR; TCRdb has only the in-frame clones, and not every one. The sample holds nearly 2 million clones, about 95% seen once. The sample taken for sequencing was naive CD8+ T cells sorted from blood. These receptors were obtained from a man aged 18 to 30 in good health.

This chain links TRBV4-3 with TRBJ2-7; D remains unclear. CDR3 length: 13 residues. Germline values: CDR1 LGHNA, CDR2 YSLEER. The V gene lost 1 base and the J gene lost 7 bases, with 11 bases spanning the gap. DNA for the CDR3: TGCGCCAGCAGCCAAGCTGTAGAAGGAGAGCAGTACTTC. Amino acid sequence: CASSQAVEGEQYF.

The chain links TRBV5-1 to TRBJ2-7; no clear D gene. The V gene's germline CDR1 is SGHRS and CDR2 YFSETQ. V was clipped by 2 bases and J by 2 bases, with 14 bases between them. CDR3 length: 15 amino acids. The DNA for the CDR3 is TGCGCCAGCAGCTTATCAACCCATGCGGCCTACGAGCAGTACTTC. Encoded protein: CASSLSTHAAYEQYF.

This chain joins TRBV27 and TRBJ2-3; 8 positions agree with TRBD2. The CDR3 is 17 amino acids. Unmatched junction bases numbered 12, after V lost 4 bases and J lost 3 bases. The germline gives CDR1 MNHEY, CDR2 SMNVEV (reference sequence). CDR3 in DNA: TGTGCCAGCAGTTCCCCCCATATGGCGGGGGGTACAGATACGCAGTATTTT. Translated: CASSSPHMAGGTDTQYF.

V is TRBV11-2 and J is TRBJ2-7; TRBD2 matches 11 bases. V lost 3 bases, J lost 3 bases, and 7 bases stayed unmatched. CDR1 is SGHAT and CDR2 is FQNNGV in the germline V gene. This CDR3 has 16 amino acids. In DNA form, the CDR3 reads TGTGCCAGCAGCTTTGGTTTAGCGGGGGGGCGCTACGAGCAGTACTTC. It yields the protein CASSFGLAGGRYEQYF.

The genes are TRBV13 and TRBJ2-7, with a weak D call TRBD2 (5 bases). The CDR3 extends over 16 amino acids. In germline, CDR1 is PRHDT, CDR2 FYEKMQ (reference sequence). V gave up 0 bases and J gave up 6 bases, with 18 bases separating them. CDR3 coding DNA: TGTGCCAGCAGCTTAGGGGGATCGAGTCCGCGGGCCGAGCAGTACTTC. Its translation: CASSLGGSSPRAEQYF.

The rearrangement joins TRBV5-1 to TRBJ2-5; TRBD2 aligns across 12 bases. The CDR3 is 17 amino acids. V gave up 3 bases and J gave up 1 base; unmatched junction bases: 7. Germline V lookup: CDR1 SGHRS, CDR2 YFSETQ. DNA of the CDR3: TGCGCCAGCAGCTGGGACCCTAGCGGGGGGGCCCAAGAGACCCAGTACTTC. Its protein is CASSWDPSGGAQETQYF.

The V and J genes are TRBV13 and TRBJ2-3; 10 nucleotides line up with TRBD2. The V segment lost 3 bases and the J segment 2 bases; nucleotides outside the gene matches: 5. CDR3 length equals 16 residues. The germline CDR1 and CDR2 sequences are PRHDT and FYEKMQ (reference sequence). The CDR3 DNA sequence: TGTGCCAGCAGCTTTCAACTAGCGGGGACCACAGATACGCAGTATTTT. Amino acid sequence: CASSFQLAGTTDTQYF.

This clone was seen once. The J gene is TRBJ2-3, the V gene TRBV6-1; D uncertain. Germline V lookup: CDR1 MNHNS, CDR2 SASEGT. The CDR3 has 16 residues. V was cut by 1 base and J by 0 bases, with 11 bases left in between. The CDR3 bases are TGTGCCAGCAGTGAAGGCCACTCATCTAGCACAGATACGCAGTATTTT. As protein: CASSEGHSSSTDTQYF.

The V and J genes are TRBV5-1 and TRBJ2-1, with D perhaps TRBD1 (5 bases). Germline assignment: CDR1 SGHRS and CDR2 YFSETQ. V dropped 5 bases and J dropped 4 bases, with 10 bases sitting between them. The CDR3 is made up of 13 amino acids. The CDR3 nucleotides are TGCGCCAGCAGTTCGGACACTTACAATGAGCAGTTCTTC. This codes for CASSSDTYNEQFF.

V and J are TRBV5-6 and TRBJ2-5; D possibly corresponds to TRBD2 (6 bases). The CDR3 runs 15 residues. The V gene lost 2 bases and the J gene lost 6 bases, with 17 bases spanning the gap. CDR1 and CDR2 (germline): SGHDT, YYEEEE. CDR3 sequence reads: CASSFQTGGVKTQYF. The CDR3, as DNA: TGTGCCAGCAGCTTTCAGACCGGGGGAGTAAAGACCCAGTACTTC.

The genes are TRBV6-6 and TRBJ2-7, with a weak D call TRBD2 (5 bases). Trimming cost V 8 bases and J 5 bases, with 19 bases left between them. CDR1 is MNHNY, CDR2 SVGAGI, per germline (reference sequence). The CDR3 has 14 amino acids. DNA for the CDR3: TGTGCCAGCGCATTCGGGGTTTCAATCAACGAGCAGTACTTC. This codes for CASAFGVSINEQYF.

The V and J genes are TRBV6-1 and TRBJ2-1; D tentatively fits TRBD1 or TRBD2 (5 bases each). The CDR3 runs 14 residues. Trimming shortened V by 1 base and J by 4 bases, and 8 bases separated the two germline ends. Germline CDR1 reads MNHNS; CDR2 reads SASEGT. The CDR3 coding sequence is TGTGCCAGCAGTGAAGAGGGGACGTACAATGAGCAGTTCTTC. It translates to CASSEEGTYNEQFF.

This clone appeared a single time. J is TRBJ2-1 and V is TRBV2; a weak D match, TRBD2 (6 bases). The V gene's germline CDR1 is SNHLY and CDR2 FYNNEI. CDR3 length equals 15 residues. Trimming removed 1 base from V and 2 bases from J, with 9 bases in between. CDR3 coding DNA: TGTGCCAGCAGTGAAGGAATAGCGGCCTACAATGAGCAGTTCTTC. Its translation: CASSEGIAAYNEQFF.

The chain has TRBV29-1 and TRBJ1-1; 7 positions match TRBD1. This CDR3 spans 12 amino acids. Trimming cost V 0 bases and J 6 bases; bases outside gene matches: 1. Germline lookup yields CDR1 SQVTM and CDR2 ANQGSEA. CDR3 sequence reads: CSVEDGTAEAFF. The CDR3 DNA sequence: TGCAGCGTTGAAGATGGGACAGCTGAAGCTTTCTTT. Full variable domain (outside the CDR3, taken from reference TRBV29-1 and TRBJ1-1): SAVISQKPSRDICQRGTSLTIQCQVDSQVTMMFWYRQQPGQSLTLIATANQGSEATYESGFVIDKFPISRPNLTFSTLTVSNMSPEDSSIYLCSVEDGTAEAFFGQGTRLTVV.

V usage is TRBV15 and J usage is TRBJ2-2; D gene ambiguous. The germline V gene has CDR1 LNHNV and CDR2 YYDKDF (reference sequence). V was pared by 1 base and J by 0 bases, with 12 bases between. The CDR3 length is 17 residues. The CDR3 DNA reads as TGTGCCACCAGCAGAGTTGGTTCAGTCGCGAACACCGGGGAGCTGTTTTTT. The encoded protein is CATSRVGSVANTGELFF.

V usage is TRBV13 and J usage is TRBJ2-7; perhaps D is TRBD1 or TRBD2 (6 bases each). V was shortened by 5 bases and J by 0 bases, with 14 bases between the two germline ends. Germline values: CDR1 PRHDT, CDR2 FYEKMQ (reference sequence). There are 15 residues in the CDR3. Here the CDR3 DNA reads TGTGCCAGCAGCCCGGGGGCGGGTCCCTCCTACGAGCAGTACTTC. Translating it yields CASSPGAGPSYEQYF.

The V gene is TRBV11-2, the J gene TRBJ2-3; tentative D call: TRBD1 (6 bases). V shed 11 bases and J shed 3 bases, with 18 bases lying between them. The CDR3 sequence is 14 residues long. Germline-derived CDR1 and CDR2 are SGHAT and FQNNGV. In nucleotides, the CDR3 is TGTGCCTGCCAGAGGGGGTACGGGACAGATACGCAGTATTTT. Amino acid sequence: CACQRGYGTDTQYF. Combining the CDR3 with reference TRBV11-2 and TRBJ2-3 gives the whole variable domain EAGVAQSPRYKIIEKRQSVAFWCNPISGHATLYWYQQILGQGPKLLIQFQNNGVVDDSQLPKDRFSAERLKGVDSTLKIQPAKLEDSAVYLCACQRGYGTDTQYFGPGTRLTVL.

CDR3 nucleotides: TGCAGCGTTGAGAGGATAGGGAGCGACGAGCAGTACTTC. Amino acids: CSVERIGSDEQYF. This chain links TRBV29-1 with TRBJ2-7, with a weak D call TRBD2 (5 bases). This CDR3 is 13 amino acids long. Germline V CDR1 and CDR2: SQVTM, ANQGSEA. V was clipped by 3 bases and J by 5 bases, with 14 bases between them.

This clone appeared once. The V call is TRBV7-2, the J call TRBJ1-2; TRBD1 matches at 7 bases. The germline CDR1 and CDR2 sequences are SGHTA and FQGNSA. Trimming cost V 4 bases and J 4 bases; bases outside gene matches: 15. The CDR3 consists of 17 residues. The CDR3 DNA reads TGTGCCAGCAGCTCCCACCTAGCCGGGACAGATAGCTATGGCTACACCTTC. This codes for CASSSHLAGTDSYGYTF. Supplemented by reference TRBV7-2 and TRBJ1-2, the full variable domain reads GAGVSQSPSNKVTEKGKDVELRCDPISGHTALYWYRQSLGQGLEFLIYFQGNSAPDKSGLPSDRFSAERTGGSVSTLTIQRTQQEDSAVYLCASSSHLAGTDSYGYTFGSGTRLTVV.

The genes are TRBV4-3 and TRBJ2-7, with 7 bases matching TRBD2. Germline CDR1 is LGHNA and CDR2 is YSLEER. Unmatched junction bases numbered 10, after V lost 0 bases and J lost 2 bases. The CDR3 is made up of 17 amino acids. The CDR3 DNA follows: TGCGCCAGCAGCCAAGATGGTACTCTAGCGGAGGCCTACGAGCAGTACTTC. Amino acid sequence: CASSQDGTLAEAYEQYF.

The chain combines TRBV4-1 with TRBJ1-1; D unresolved. The V gene lost 2 bases and the J gene lost 4 bases, with 17 bases spanning the gap. The germline gives CDR1 MGHRA, CDR2 YSYEKL. This CDR3 is 16 amino acids long. CDR3 in DNA: TGCGCCAGCAGCCAACGAATGACCATCGGGGTCACTGAAGCTTTCTTT. This translates into CASSQRMTIGVTEAFF.

V usage is TRBV6-1 and J usage is TRBJ2-7; D remains unclear. The germline V gene encodes CDR1 MNHNS and CDR2 SASEGT. The length of the CDR3 is 13 residues. The germline V and J ends were trimmed by 3 bases and 3 bases, with 9 bases remaining between them. The CDR3 spells CASSDGPIYEQYF. The CDR3 coding sequence is TGTGCCAGCAGTGACGGACCTATCTACGAGCAGTACTTC.

The rearrangement links TRBV6-1 to TRBJ2-7; D is tentatively TRBD1 or TRBD2 (5 bases each). V lost 4 bases and J lost 0, with 13 bases in between. The CDR3 spans 15 residues. Germline V gene sequence: CDR1 MNHNS, CDR2 SASEGT. The CDR3: CASSANVGTSYEQYF. CDR3 nucleotides: TGTGCCAGCAGTGCAAATGTAGGGACCTCCTACGAGCAGTACTTC.

The CDR3 spells CAWSSRGGSEQYF. In DNA, the CDR3 is TGTGCCTGGAGTTCCCGGGGGGGGAGCGAGCAGTACTTC. The chain joins TRBV30 to TRBJ2-7, with TRBD2 matching 8 bases. V shed 2 bases, J shed 6 bases, and the junction held 6 bases outside the gene matches. Per germline, CDR1 GTSNPN and CDR2 SVGIG (reference sequence). The CDR3 is made up of 13 amino acids.

The CDR3 loop is CASSLGGPGDEQYF. CDR3 bases: TGTGCCAGCAGCTTAGGCGGCCCGGGGGACGAGCAGTACTTC. V and J are TRBV11-3 and TRBJ2-7; D is possibly TRBD2 (6 bases). V dropped 1 base and J dropped 5 bases, with 12 bases sitting between them. The CDR3 extends over 14 amino acids. Germline CDR1 and CDR2: SGHNT and YENEEA.